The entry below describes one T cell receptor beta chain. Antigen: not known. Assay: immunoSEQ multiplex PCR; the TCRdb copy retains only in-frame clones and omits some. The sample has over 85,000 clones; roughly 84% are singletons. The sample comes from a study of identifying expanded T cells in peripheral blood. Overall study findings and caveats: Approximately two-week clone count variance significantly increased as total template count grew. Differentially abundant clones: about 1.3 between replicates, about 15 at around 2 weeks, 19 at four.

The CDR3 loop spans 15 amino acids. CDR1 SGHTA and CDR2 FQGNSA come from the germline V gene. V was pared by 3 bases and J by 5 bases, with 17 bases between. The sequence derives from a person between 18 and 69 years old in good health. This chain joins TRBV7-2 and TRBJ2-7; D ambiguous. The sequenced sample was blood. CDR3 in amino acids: CASSFSSVGVHEQYF. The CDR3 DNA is TGTGCCAGCAGCTTCTCGTCCGTTGGGGTCCACGAGCAGTACTTC.